The source of this TCR beta chain is a study of cytomegalovirus exposure and HLA in healthy donors (TCRdb year 2017). Broadly, across the study: According to an earlier analysis of 587 of the donors, 150 million to 200 million T cells yielded approximately 120 million unique TCR beta sequences and about 300 Gb of sequence data. An earlier analysis of 587 of the donors used high-throughput TCR beta sequencing to judge whether each TCR beta V gene segment behaved as functional or pseudogenic. In the later analysis, no new phenotypic data were used to find candidate immune exposures; instead, reliance was placed on TCR beta sequences and their occurrence across donors. Donor age, sex, ethnicity and CMV serostatus were compiled together with the repertoire data. The study combined high-throughput TCR immunosequencing, statistical association of individual TCRs with disease status, and machine learning to predict cytomegalovirus infection status. On average, 235,054 unique TCR beta nucleotide sequences were sequenced per donor among roughly 430 genotyped donors of the cohort, with roughly 18% of those sequences being non-productive. HLA typing covered class I and class II loci at four-digit resolution. Using immunosequencing, the study profiled T cell repertoires from 640 or so subjects and related those repertoires to cytomegalovirus serostatus. A later analysis re-examined previously published TCR beta repertoires from about 670 donors and added high-resolution HLA genotyping to investigate patterns of TCR occurrence. Approximately 310 gigabases of sequencing data and tens of millions of unique TCR sequences were included in an early release covering roughly 600 HLA-typed donors. Because of strong linkage in the cohort, four or five DR-DQ haplotypes were treated as single units for association and clustering. Typing coverage differed by locus: A, B, C, DRB1 and DQB1 were typed in about 620-640 donors, DQA1 in about 500, DPA1 in some 570, and DPB1 in just under 490. Every repertoire in the discovery cohort had been generated on one and the same sequencing platform. A separate validation cohort of 100 to 150 different subjects was used in addition to the approximately 640-subject first cohort. The aim of the study was to test whether cataloging public T cell receptors could identify signatures of past pathogen exposure. Of the 300 to 500 genotyped donors, 65% to 90% were placed in the genetic ancestry cluster associated with self-reported Caucasian donors. A later genetic analysis took genome-wide SNP genotypes for about 55% of the 666 donors and used that subset as a discovery cohort.

The cohort consisted of approximately 670 healthy bone marrow donors. All cohort members were sampled while nominally healthy, although unrecorded immune exposures were likely present. The donor was CMV seropositive and was included in the group of 250 to 300 seropositive cohort members. Each donor provided a peripheral blood sample, and peripheral blood mononuclear cells were used for TCR beta sequencing. Genomic DNA was extracted from the blood cell samples with the Qiagen DNeasy Blood Extraction Kit. Overall results and qualifications from the work: In vitro tests confirmed that a few of the cytomegalovirus-associated TCR beta chains recognize cytomegalovirus antigens. Some IMGT-functional V segments, including TRBV6-2 and TRBV6-3, could not be distinguished by the 87-base-pair reads and were therefore excluded. Because counts were too low, fewer than 20 rarely observed V segments, including chromosome 9 orphons, were excluded from the earlier analysis of 587 of the donors. Most TCR sequences were observed very rarely across donors, whereas some public TCRs were present in many individuals. In a later analysis, HLA-associated TCR beta chains showed more clonal expansion and lower generation probabilities than non-associated chains that were equally common. A further reported finding was that TCR beta sequences accurately predicted the HLA-A and HLA-B alleles for most subjects in the first cohort. A group of highly shared sequence variants was considered likely to be a technical artifact of the sequencing pipeline. V-gene and J-gene trimming of TCR beta chains was associated with a missense DCLRE1C variant in a later genetic analysis, and the association was replicated in an independent cohort. HLA typing was unavailable for some donors at each locus, so association tests used only the typed subset. The only immune exposure information available for the cohort was CMV serostatus. The cohort was sequenced for TCR beta chains only, and without alpha or paired-chain data the features that could be detected were limited. The presence/absence analyses assumed that sequencing depth was roughly uniform across donors, and that assumption may not be true. A later analysis found that TCR association rates varied across HLA loci, with DRB1 alleles showing the most associated TCRs and HLA-C alleles the fewest. In an earlier analysis of more than 500 of the donors, most TCR beta V segments appeared in productive rearrangements about 90% or about 30% of the time, broadly matching IMGT annotations. In the study, some 160 TCR beta chains were listed as associated with cytomegalovirus. Cytomegalovirus status was reported to be diagnosed by the classifier with high specificity and sensitivity in both the original and validation cohorts. When HLA alleles, especially DR and DQ, strongly co-occurred, attributing TCR associations to individual alleles was difficult. Most CMV-associated TCR beta chains appeared to be HLA-restricted in a later analysis, and the HLA associations seemed to be driven largely by CMV exposure. In a later analysis, 15,000 to 20,000 TCR beta sequences were associated with specific HLA alleles at a false discovery rate of 0.05. In a later analysis, several top co-occurrence clusters were reported to appear linked to parvovirus B19, influenza, CMV and Epstein-Barr virus. A later genetic analysis reported fewer N-insertions in productive TCRs among donors in an Asian-associated ancestry cluster than the roughly 700-donor mean. The authors suggested that the approach could potentially be generalized to other disease states and immunological phenotypes. Correlated functional status among segregating V segments might be attributable to linkage disequilibrium, but an unknown experimental factor could not be ruled out.

The receptor library was made with the immunoSEQ multiplex PCR assay. The multiplex PCR relied on a mix of 60 forward primers for TCR Vbeta segments and 13 reverse primers for TCR Jbeta segments. The CDR3 region of rearranged TCR beta genes was amplified from genomic DNA by a multiplex PCR assay. On the Illumina HiSeq System, the amplified TCR beta libraries were sequenced as 87-base-pair reads. As for the authors' bioinformatics: In a later analysis, some 80 million unique TCR beta chains were counted across the 650 to 700 repertoires, and around 10 million of these chains were shared by at least two donors. Raw reads were error-corrected and collapsed into unique sequences by a nearest-neighbor algorithm in which closely related sequences were merged to remove PCR and sequencing errors. V, D and J gene segments were assigned by aligning CDR3 sequences to IMGT reference sequences. Each retained sequence needed at least a six-nucleotide match to both a V gene segment and a J gene segment. Rearrangements were classified as productive when the CDR3 lacked stop codons and remained in frame with V and J, and all other rearrangements were classified as non-productive. CDR3 was defined according to IMGT convention as the region running from the second conserved V-encoded cysteine to the conserved J-encoded phenylalanine. The earlier analysis of a few hundred of the donors excluded sequences that lacked an unambiguous match to a single V gene segment. In an earlier analysis of approximately 590 of the donors, V segments were called functional above 56.7% productive rearrangements and were called segregating when the between-donor standard deviation exceeded 5%. A statistical classification framework was built for diagnosing cytomegalovirus status from the catalog of TCR beta chain sequences. V and J gene assignment, in a later analysis, came from comparing TCR nucleotide sequences with IMGT/GENE-DB human TR gene sequences. In a later analysis, CDR3 sequences and most-parsimonious VDJ recombination scenarios were assigned using the TCRdist pipeline. A later analysis defined each TCR beta chain by its CDR3 amino acid sequence plus V-gene family, and excluded reads lacking a unique V-gene family. To address suspected cross-contamination and a sequencing artifact, a later analysis removed a few hundred highly shared, low-generation-probability nucleotide sequences. A later analysis calculated a clonal expansion index for each public chain from normalized within-repertoire ranks of inferred template counts. In a later analysis, generation probabilities were computed with a VDJ recombination model fitted to out-of-frame rearrangements, and the resulting probabilities were checked against IGoR. A later analysis scored TCR-TCR, TCR-HLA and TCR-CMV co-occurrence with hypergeometric tests, applying a repertoire-size bias correction to TCR pairs. In a later analysis, false discovery rates were estimated by permuting HLA or CMV assignments 20 times. In a later analysis, co-occurring TCRs were grouped with DBSCAN, and TCRdist sequence similarity was added when clustering was performed within HLA-allele-positive subsets. For co-occurrence clustering, repertoires with fewer than 30,000 or more than 120,000 public chains were excluded, along with roughly 5 repertoires with anomalous nucleotide sharing. This immuneACCESS table, as held by TCRdb, lists in-frame sequences with V and J called but not all clones. Of the missing ones, under half trace to an unresolved V gene in checked studies; the others have no known cause. V, J and clone size are those of that table, while D and trimming were read from the DNA. The sample contains more than 95,000 clones, under 20% of them found a single time. The leading ten clones occupy 2.9% of the sample.

Concerning this clone: Its antigen is currently not known. No much larger clonotype is one base removed from it; base qualities were not supplied.

Via the germline V gene, CDR1 is KGHSH and CDR2 LQKENI. Spanning cysteine to phenylalanine, the CDR3 consists of 14 amino acids. Just CDR3 DNA is preserved here, 42 bases in frame from base 1. Trimming takes 6 bases from V and 4 bases from J, and the germline ends sit 15 bases apart. Sequenced sample: PBMCs. Recombination joined TRBV18 with TRBJ1-2; tentative D gene TRBD1, with 5 bases matching. The TCR comes from a female donor in good health and CMV-seropositive. The base sequence is TGTGCCAGCTCGCCGGGGGGTCTCGGCTATGGCTACACCTTC. This translates into CASSPGGLGYGYTF.